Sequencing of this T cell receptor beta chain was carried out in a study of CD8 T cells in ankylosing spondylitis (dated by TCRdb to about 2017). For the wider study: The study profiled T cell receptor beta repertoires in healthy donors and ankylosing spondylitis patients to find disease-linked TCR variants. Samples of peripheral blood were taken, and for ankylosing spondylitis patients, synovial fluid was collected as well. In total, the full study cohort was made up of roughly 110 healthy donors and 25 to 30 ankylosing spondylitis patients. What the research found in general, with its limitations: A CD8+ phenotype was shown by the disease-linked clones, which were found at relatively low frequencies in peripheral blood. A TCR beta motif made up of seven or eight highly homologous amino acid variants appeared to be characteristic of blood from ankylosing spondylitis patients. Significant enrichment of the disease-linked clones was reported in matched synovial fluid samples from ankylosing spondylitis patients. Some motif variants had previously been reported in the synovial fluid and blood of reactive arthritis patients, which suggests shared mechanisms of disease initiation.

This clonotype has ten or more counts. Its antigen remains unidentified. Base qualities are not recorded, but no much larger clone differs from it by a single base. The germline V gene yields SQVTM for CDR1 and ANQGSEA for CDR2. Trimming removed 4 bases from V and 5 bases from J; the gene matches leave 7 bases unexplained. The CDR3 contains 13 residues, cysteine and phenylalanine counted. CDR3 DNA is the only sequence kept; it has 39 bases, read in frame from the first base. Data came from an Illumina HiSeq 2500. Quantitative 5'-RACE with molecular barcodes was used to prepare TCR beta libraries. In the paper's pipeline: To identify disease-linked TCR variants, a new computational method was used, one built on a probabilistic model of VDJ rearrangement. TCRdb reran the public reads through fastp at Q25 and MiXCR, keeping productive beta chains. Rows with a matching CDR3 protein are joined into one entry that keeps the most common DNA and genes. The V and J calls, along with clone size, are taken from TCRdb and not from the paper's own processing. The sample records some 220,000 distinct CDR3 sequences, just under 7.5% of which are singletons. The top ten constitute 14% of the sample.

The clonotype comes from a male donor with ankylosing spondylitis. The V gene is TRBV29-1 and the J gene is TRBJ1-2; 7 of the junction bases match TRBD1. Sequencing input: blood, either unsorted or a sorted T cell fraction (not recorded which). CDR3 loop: CSVVPTGTYGYTF. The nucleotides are TGCAGCGTTGTCCCGACAGGGACATATGGCTACACCTTC.